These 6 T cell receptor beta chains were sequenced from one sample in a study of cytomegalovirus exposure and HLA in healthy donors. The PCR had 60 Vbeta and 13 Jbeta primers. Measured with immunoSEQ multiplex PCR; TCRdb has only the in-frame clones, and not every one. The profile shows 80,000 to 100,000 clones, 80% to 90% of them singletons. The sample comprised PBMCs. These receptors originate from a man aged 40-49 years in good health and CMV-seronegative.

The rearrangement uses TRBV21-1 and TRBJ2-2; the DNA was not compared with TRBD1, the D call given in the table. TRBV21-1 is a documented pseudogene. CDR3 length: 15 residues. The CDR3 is CASSKITGNTGELFF. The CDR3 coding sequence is TGTGCCAGCAGCAAGATAACAGGGAACACCGGGGAGCTGTTTTTT.

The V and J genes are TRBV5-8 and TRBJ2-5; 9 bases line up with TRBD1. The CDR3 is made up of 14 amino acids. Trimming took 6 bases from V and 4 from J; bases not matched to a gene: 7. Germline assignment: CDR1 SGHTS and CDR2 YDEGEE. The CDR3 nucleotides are TGTGCCAGCAACCTACCGGGACAGGGAGAGACCCAGTACTTC. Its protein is CASNLPGQGETQYF.

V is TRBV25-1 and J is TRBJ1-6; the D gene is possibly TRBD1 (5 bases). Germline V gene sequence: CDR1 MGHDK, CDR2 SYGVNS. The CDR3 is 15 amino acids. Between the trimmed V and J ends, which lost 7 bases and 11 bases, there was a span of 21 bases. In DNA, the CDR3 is TGTGCCAGCACCGCGTGGGGGGTCAATGGTCCACCCCTCCACTTT. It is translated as CASTAWGVNGPPLHF.

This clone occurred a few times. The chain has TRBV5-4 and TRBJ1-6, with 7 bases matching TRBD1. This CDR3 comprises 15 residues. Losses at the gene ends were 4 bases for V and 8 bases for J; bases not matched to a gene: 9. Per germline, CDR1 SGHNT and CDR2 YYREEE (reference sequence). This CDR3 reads CASSPTTGVDSPLHF. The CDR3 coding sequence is TGTGCCAGCAGCCCTACCACAGGGGTAGATTCACCCCTCCACTTT.

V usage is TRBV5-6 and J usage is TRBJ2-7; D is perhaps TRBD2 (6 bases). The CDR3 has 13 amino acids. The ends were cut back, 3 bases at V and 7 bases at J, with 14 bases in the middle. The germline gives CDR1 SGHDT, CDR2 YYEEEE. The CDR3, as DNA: TGTGCCAGCAGCTGGTCGAGGGGAGGAGAGCAGTACTTC. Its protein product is CASSWSRGGEQYF.

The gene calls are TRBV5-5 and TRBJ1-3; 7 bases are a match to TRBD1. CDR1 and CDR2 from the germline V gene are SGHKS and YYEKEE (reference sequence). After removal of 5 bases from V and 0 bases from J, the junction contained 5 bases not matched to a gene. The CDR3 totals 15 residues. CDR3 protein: CASRGTASSGNTIYF. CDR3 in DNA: TGTGCCAGCAGAGGGACAGCAAGCTCTGGAAACACCATATATTTT.